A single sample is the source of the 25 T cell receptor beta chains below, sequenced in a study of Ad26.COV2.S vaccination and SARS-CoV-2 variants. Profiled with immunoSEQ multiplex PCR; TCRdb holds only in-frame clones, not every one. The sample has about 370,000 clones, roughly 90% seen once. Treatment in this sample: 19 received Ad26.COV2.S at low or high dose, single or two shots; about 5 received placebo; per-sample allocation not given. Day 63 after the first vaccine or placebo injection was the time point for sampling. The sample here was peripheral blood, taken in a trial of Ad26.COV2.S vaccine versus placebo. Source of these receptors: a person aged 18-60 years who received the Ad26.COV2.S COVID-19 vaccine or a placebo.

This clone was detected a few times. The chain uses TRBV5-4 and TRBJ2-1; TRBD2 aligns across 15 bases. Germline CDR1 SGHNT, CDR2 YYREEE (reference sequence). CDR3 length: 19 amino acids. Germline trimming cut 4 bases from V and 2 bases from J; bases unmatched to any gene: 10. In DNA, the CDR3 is TGTGCCAGCAGCCCCGGGACTAGCGGGAGGAATTGGACCTACAATGAGCAGTTCTTC. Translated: CASSPGTSGRNWTYNEQFF.

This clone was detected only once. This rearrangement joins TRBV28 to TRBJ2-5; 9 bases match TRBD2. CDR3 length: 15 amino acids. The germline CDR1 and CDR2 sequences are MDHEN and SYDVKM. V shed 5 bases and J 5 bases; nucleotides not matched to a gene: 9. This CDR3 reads CASSRVASGKETQYF. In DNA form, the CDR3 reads TGTGCCAGCAGTCGGGTGGCTAGCGGGAAGGAGACCCAGTACTTC.

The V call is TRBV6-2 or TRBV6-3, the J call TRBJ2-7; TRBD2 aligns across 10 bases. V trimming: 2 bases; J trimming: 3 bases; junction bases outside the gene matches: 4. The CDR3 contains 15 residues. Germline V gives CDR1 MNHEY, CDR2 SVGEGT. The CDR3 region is CASSYLGLADYEQYF. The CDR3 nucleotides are TGTGCCAGCAGTTACCTTGGACTAGCGGACTACGAGCAGTACTTC.

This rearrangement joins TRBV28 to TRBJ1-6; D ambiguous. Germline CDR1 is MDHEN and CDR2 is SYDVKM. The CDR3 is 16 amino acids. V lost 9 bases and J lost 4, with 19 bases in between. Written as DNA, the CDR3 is TGTGCCAGTCTTGGGCAAAGAGTGTCTTATAATTCACCCCTCCACTTT. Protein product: CASLGQRVSYNSPLHF. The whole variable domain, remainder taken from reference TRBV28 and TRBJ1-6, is DVKVTQSSRYLVKRTGEKVFLECVQDMDHENMFWYRQDPGLGLRLIYFSYDVKMKEKGDIPEGYSVSREKKERFSLILESASTNQTSMYLCASLGQRVSYNSPLHFGNGTRLTVT.

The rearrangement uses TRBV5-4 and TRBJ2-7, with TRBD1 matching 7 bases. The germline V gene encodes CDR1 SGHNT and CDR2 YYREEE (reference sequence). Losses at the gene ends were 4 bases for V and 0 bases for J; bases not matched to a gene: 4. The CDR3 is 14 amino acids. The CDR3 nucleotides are TGTGCCAGCAGCCCCCGGGACAGCTCCTACGAGCAGTACTTC. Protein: CASSPRDSSYEQYF.

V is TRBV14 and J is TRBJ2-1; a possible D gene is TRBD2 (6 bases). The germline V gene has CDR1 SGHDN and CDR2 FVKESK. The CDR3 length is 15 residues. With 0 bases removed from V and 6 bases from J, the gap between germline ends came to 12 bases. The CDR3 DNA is TGTGCCAGCAGCCAAGATTACGGGAGCGGCAATGAGCAGTTCTTC. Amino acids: CASSQDYGSGNEQFF.

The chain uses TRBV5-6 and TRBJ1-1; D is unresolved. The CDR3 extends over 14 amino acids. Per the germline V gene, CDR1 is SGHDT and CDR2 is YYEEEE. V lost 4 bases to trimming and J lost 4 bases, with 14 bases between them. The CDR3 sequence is CASSPRRRSTEAFF. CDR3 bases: TGTGCCAGCAGCCCGCGTCGGCGGAGCACTGAAGCTTTCTTT. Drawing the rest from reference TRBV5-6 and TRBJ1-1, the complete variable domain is DAGVTQSPTHLIKTRGQQVTLRCSPKSGHDTVSWYQQALGQGPQFIFQYYEEEERQRGNFPDRFSGHQFPNYSSELNVNALLLGDSALYLCASSPRRRSTEAFFGQGTRLTVV.

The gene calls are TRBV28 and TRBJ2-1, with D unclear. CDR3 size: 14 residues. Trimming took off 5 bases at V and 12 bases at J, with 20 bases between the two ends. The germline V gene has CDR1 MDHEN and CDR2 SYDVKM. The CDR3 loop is CASSPWLLGKAQFF. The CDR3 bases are TGTGCCAGCAGTCCTTGGCTACTGGGCAAGGCGCAGTTCTTC.

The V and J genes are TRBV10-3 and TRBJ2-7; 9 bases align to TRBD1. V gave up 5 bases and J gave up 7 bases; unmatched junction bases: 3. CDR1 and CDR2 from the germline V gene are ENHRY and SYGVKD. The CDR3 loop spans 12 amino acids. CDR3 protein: CAISRDREEQYF. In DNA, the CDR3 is TGTGCCATCAGTAGGGACAGGGAAGAGCAGTACTTC.

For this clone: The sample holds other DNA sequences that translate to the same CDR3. The CDR3 loop reads CASSFSHSYEQYF. The DNA for the CDR3 is TGTGCCAGCAGTTTTAGTCACTCCTACGAGCAGTACTTC. The J gene is TRBJ2-7, the V gene TRBV12-3 or TRBV12-4; D remains unclear. This CDR3 has 13 residues. Trimming removed 3 bases from V and 0 bases from J, with 6 bases in between.

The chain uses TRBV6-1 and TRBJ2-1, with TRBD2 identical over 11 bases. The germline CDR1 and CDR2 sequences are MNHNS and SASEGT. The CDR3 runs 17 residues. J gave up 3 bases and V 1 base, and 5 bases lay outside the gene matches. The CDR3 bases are TGTGCCAGCAGTGAAGAGGCTAGCGGGAGGTACTACAATGAGCAGTTCTTC. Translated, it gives CASSEEASGRYYNEQFF.

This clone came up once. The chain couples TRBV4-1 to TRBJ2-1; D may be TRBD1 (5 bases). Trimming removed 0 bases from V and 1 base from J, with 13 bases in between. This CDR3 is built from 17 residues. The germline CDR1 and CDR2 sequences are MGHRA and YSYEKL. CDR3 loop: CASSQDAGRVSYNEQFF. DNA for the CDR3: TGCGCCAGCAGCCAAGATGCAGGGCGAGTGTCCTACAATGAGCAGTTCTTC.

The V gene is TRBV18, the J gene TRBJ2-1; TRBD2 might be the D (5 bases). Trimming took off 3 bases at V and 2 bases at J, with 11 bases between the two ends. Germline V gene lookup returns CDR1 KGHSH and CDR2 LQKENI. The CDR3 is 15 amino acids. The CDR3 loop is CASSPLAGPYNEQFF. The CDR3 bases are TGTGCCAGCTCACCCTTGGCGGGCCCCTACAATGAGCAGTTCTTC.

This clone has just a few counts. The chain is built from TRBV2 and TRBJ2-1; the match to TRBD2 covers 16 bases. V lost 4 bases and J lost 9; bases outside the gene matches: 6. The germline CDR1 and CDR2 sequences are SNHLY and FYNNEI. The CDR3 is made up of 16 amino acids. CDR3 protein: CASSAGGLAGGIEQFF. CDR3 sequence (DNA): TGTGCCAGCAGTGCTGGGGGACTAGCGGGAGGGATTGAGCAGTTCTTC.

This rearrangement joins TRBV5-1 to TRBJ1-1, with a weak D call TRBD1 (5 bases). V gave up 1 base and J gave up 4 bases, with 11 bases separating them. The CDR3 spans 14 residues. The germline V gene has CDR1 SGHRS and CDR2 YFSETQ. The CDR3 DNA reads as TGCGCCAGCAGCTTGTGGGTGGGGACCACTGAAGCTTTCTTT. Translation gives CASSLWVGTTEAFF.

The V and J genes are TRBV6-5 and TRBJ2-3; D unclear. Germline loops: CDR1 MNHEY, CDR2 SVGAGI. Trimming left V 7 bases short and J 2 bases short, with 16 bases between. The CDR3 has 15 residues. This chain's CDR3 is CASNKVGMNTDTQYF. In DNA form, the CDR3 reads TGTGCCAGCAATAAAGTAGGGATGAACACAGATACGCAGTATTTT.

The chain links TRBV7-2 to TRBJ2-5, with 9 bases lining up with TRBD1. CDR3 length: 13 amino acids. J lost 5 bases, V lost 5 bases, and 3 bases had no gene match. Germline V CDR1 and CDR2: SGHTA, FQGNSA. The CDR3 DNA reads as TGTGCCAGCAGCACAGGGGGCCGGGAGACCCAGTACTTC. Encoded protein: CASSTGGRETQYF.

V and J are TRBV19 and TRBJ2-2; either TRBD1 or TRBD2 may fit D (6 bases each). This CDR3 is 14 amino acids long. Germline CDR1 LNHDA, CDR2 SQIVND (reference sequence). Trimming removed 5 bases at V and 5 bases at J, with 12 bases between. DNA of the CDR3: TGTGCCAGTAGTCCCCGGAGGGGGACCGGGGAGCTGTTTTTT. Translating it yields CASSPRRGTGELFF. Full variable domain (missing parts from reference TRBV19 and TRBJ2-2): DGGITQSPKYLFRKEGQNVTLSCEQNLNHDAMYWYRQDPGQGLRLIYYSQIVNDFQKGDIAEGYSVSREKKESFPLTVTSAQKNPTAFYLCASSPRRGTGELFFGEGSRLTVL.

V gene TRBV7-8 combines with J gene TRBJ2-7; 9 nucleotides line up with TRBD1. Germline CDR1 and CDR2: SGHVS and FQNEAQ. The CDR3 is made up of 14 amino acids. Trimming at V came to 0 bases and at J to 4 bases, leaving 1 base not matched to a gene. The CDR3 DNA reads TGTGCCAGCAGCTTAGCGGACAGGGGATACGAGCAGTACTTC. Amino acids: CASSLADRGYEQYF.

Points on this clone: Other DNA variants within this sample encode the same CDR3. The CDR3 DNA sequence: TGTGCCAGCAGCCAAGGTGGAAACACTGAAGCTTTCTTT. Its protein product is CASSQGGNTEAFF. The chain joins TRBV3-1 (or the pseudogene TRBV3-2) to TRBJ1-1; D is ambiguous. This CDR3 region has 13 residues. V lost 1 base and J 2 bases, leaving 5 bases between the germline ends. Per the germline V gene, CDR1 is LGHDT and CDR2 is YNNKEL (reference sequence).

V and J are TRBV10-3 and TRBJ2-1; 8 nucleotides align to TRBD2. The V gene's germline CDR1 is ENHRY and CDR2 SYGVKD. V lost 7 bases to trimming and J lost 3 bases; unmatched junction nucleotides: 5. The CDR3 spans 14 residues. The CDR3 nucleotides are TGTGCCATCAAACCCGCGGGAGGCTACAATGAGCAGTTCTTC. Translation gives CAIKPAGGYNEQFF.

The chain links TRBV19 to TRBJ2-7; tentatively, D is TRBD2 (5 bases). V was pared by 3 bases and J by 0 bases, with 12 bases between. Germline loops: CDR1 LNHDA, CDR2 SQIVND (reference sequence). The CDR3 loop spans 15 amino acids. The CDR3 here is CASSMSRAGSYEQYF. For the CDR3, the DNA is TGTGCCAGTAGTATGAGCCGGGCGGGCTCCTACGAGCAGTACTTC.

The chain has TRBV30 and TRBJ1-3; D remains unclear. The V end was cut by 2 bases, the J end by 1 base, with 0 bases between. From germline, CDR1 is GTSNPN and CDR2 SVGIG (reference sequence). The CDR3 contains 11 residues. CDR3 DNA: TGTGCCTGGAGTTCTGGAAACACCATATATTTT. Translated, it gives CAWSSGNTIYF.

The CDR3 region is CASSQERGWETQYF. DNA for the CDR3: TGCGCCAGCAGCCAAGAACGGGGGTGGGAGACCCAGTACTTC. The rearrangement uses TRBV4-1 and TRBJ2-5; tentative D call: TRBD2 (6 bases). CDR1 and CDR2 (germline): MGHRA, YSYEKL. Trimming stripped 0 bases from V and 5 bases from J, with 10 bases between. The CDR3 has 14 amino acids.

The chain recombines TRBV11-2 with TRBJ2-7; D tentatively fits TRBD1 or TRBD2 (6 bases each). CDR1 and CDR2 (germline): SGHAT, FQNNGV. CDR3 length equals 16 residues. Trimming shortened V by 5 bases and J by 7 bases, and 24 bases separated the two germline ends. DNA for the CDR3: TGTGCCAGCAGCCTCGGGCCTTCCGGGGGCCTCTCTGAGCAGTACTTC. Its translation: CASSLGPSGGLSEQYF.